Each of the 25 T cell receptor beta chains below was sequenced from the same sample in a study of blood T cell repertoires in COVID-19. Repertoires were generated with immunoSEQ multiplex PCR, while TCRdb's copy carries only in-frame clones and drops some. The table has around 440,000 clones, about 91% seen once. The sample comprised peripheral blood. Receptor source: a woman aged 45-65 years with COVID-19, enrolled during active disease.

The chain has TRBV21-1 and TRBJ2-3; TRBD1, the D gene given by the table, was not confirmed from the DNA. TRBV21-1 is reported as a pseudogene. The CDR3 extends over 18 amino acids. CDR3 residues: CASSAQEPGTGGRDTQYF. The CDR3 DNA follows: TGTGCCAGCAGCGCTCAGGAACCTGGGACAGGGGGCAGAGATACGCAGTATTTT.

The DNA for the CDR3 is TGTGCCAGCAGCTTAAATGCCGGAGATGAAGCTTTCTTT. It specifies CASSLNAGDEAFF. The chain has TRBV11-3 and TRBJ1-1; D is ambiguous. Per germline, CDR1 SGHNT and CDR2 YENEEA. Trimming stripped 2 bases from V and 7 bases from J, with 11 bases between. There are 13 residues in the CDR3.

The rearrangement uses TRBV11-2 and TRBJ1-3, with a weak D call TRBD1 (6 bases). Germline CDR1 is SGHAT and CDR2 is FQNNGV. This CDR3 has 15 residues. V lost 5 bases to trimming and J lost 0 bases, with 11 bases between them. The CDR3 coding sequence is TGTGCCAGCAGCCCAGGACAGTCCTCTGGAAACACCATATATTTT. The encoded protein is CASSPGQSSGNTIYF.

The V gene is TRBV7-3, the J gene TRBJ2-7, with 7 positions matching TRBD2. Germline CDR1 is SGHTA and CDR2 is FQGTGA. Losses at the gene ends were 2 bases for V and 3 bases for J; bases not matched to a gene: 4. This CDR3 comprises 14 residues. CDR3 nucleotides: TGTGCCAGCAGCTTAGGCGGGGGTAACTACGAGCAGTACTTC. This encodes CASSLGGGNYEQYF.

The CDR3 DNA follows: TGTGCCAGTAGTTTCCGGACAGGGGTAAACATTCAGTACTTC. It encodes CASSFRTGVNIQYF. This chain connects TRBV19 to TRBJ2-4; 9 nucleotides agree with TRBD1. Trimming cost V 5 bases and J 6 bases; bases outside gene matches: 5. The CDR3 extends over 14 amino acids. Germline V gene data show CDR1 as LNHDA and CDR2 as SQIVND (reference sequence).

The V gene is TRBV29-1, the J gene TRBJ1-4; 7 nucleotides line up with TRBD1. Germline V gene data show CDR1 as SQVTM and CDR2 as ANQGSEA. This CDR3 has 17 amino acids. With 0 bases clipped from V and 2 bases from J, the junction kept 9 bases outside the gene matches. DNA for the CDR3: TGCAGCGTTGAAGATTCGGTACAGGGGACGACTAATGAAAAACTGTTTTTT. It specifies CSVEDSVQGTTNEKLFF.

V gene TRBV18 combines with J gene TRBJ1-2; the match to TRBD1 covers 9 bases. The CDR3 sequence is 15 residues long. The germline V gene has CDR1 KGHSH and CDR2 LQKENI. V was clipped by 3 bases and J by 6 bases; unmatched bases: 8. In nucleotides, the CDR3 is TGTGCCAGCTCACCTAATACGACAGGGGGGAATGGCTACACCTTC. This codes for CASSPNTTGGNGYTF.

The V call is TRBV6-5, the J call TRBJ2-6, with D hard to call. Germline V gene lookup returns CDR1 MNHEY and CDR2 SVGAGI. CDR3 size: 14 residues. The V end was cut by 8 bases, the J end by 0 bases, with 8 bases between. The CDR3 DNA is TGTGCCAGCTCCAGGCTCTCTGGGGCCAACGTCCTGACTTTC. This sequence encodes CASSRLSGANVLTF.

The genes are TRBV6-6 and TRBJ1-2; no firm D call. Trimming removed 5 bases at V and 4 bases at J, with 11 bases between. Germline loops: CDR1 MNHNY, CDR2 SVGAGI (reference sequence). The CDR3 length is 13 residues. CDR3 DNA: TGTGCCAGCAGTCGGACGGAGCCCTATGGCTACACCTTC. Protein product: CASSRTEPYGYTF.

CDR3 bases: TGTGCCAGCACCAATTCACAGGGGAGGCCCCAGCATTTT. Its protein is CASTNSQGRPQHF. The gene calls are TRBV2 and TRBJ1-5; TRBD1 matches 7 bases. The germline CDR1 and CDR2 sequences are SNHLY and FYNNEI. This CDR3 is built from 13 residues. The trim removed 7 bases at V and 9 bases at J, leaving 9 bases unmatched. Using reference TRBV2 and TRBJ1-5 for the parts outside the CDR3, the full variable domain is EPEVTQTPSHQVTQMGQEVILRCVPISNHLYFYWYRQILGQKVEFLVSFYNNEISEKSEIFDDQFSVERPDGSNFTLKIRSTKLEDSAMYFCASTNSQGRPQHFGDGTRLSIL.

The chain couples TRBV9 to TRBJ1-1; no definite D call. Germline CDR1 is SGDLS and CDR2 is YYNGEE. The CDR3 runs to 13 residues. V lost 6 bases, J lost 4 bases, and 13 bases lay in between. This chain's CDR3 is CASTKTPGTEAFF. The CDR3 nucleotides are TGTGCCAGCACCAAAACTCCGGGCACTGAAGCTTTCTTT.

The V gene is TRBV19, the J gene TRBJ2-7; tentatively, D is TRBD2 (6 bases). Germline CDR1 is LNHDA and CDR2 is SQIVND (reference sequence). The CDR3 spans 17 residues. The germline V and J ends were trimmed by 7 bases and 2 bases, with 24 bases remaining between them. Written as DNA, the CDR3 is TGTGCCAGTACATCATCCGGGTCGGGGGATAAGGCCTACGAGCAGTACTTC. Translated: CASTSSGSGDKAYEQYF.

The V gene is TRBV7-2, the J gene TRBJ1-5; maybe TRBD1 (6 bases). The CDR3 loop spans 15 amino acids. V lost 3 bases and J lost 2, with 11 bases in between. In germline, CDR1 is SGHTA, CDR2 FQGNSA. DNA of the CDR3: TGTGCCAGCAGCTTGGACAGCAGCGGCAATCAGCCCCAGCATTTT. It encodes CASSLDSSGNQPQHF.

The rearrangement joins TRBV25-1 to TRBJ2-3; 12 bases agree with TRBD2. This CDR3 contains 17 residues. With V trimmed by 3 bases and J by 5 bases, 9 bases remained unmatched. The germline V gene has CDR1 MGHDK and CDR2 SYGVNS. The CDR3, as DNA: TGTGCCAGCAGTGATGGCCGGACTAGCGGGGAGCTAGATACGCAGTATTTT. Encoded protein: CASSDGRTSGELDTQYF.

The V gene is TRBV5-1, the J gene TRBJ2-3, with TRBD2 matching 9 bases. Looked up from germline, CDR1 is SGHRS and CDR2 is YFSETQ. The CDR3 is 16 residues long. V shed 1 base, J shed 7 bases, and the junction held 10 bases outside the gene matches. CDR3: CASSLNPAGGLNTQYF. CDR3 bases: TGCGCCAGCAGCTTGAACCCAGCGGGGGGACTAAATACGCAGTATTTT.

This chain uses TRBV29-1 with TRBJ1-3; TRBD1 aligns across 12 bases. Unmatched junction bases numbered 4, after V lost 6 bases and J lost 4 bases. CDR1 and CDR2 (germline): SQVTM, ANQGSEA. This CDR3 comprises 14 residues. DNA of the CDR3: TGCAGCGTGGGGACAGGGGGCGCCGGAAACACCATATATTTT. It is translated as CSVGTGGAGNTIYF.

V and J are TRBV7-6 and TRBJ2-1, with D possibly being TRBD2 (5 bases). The CDR3 runs to 13 residues. Germline CDR1 is SGHVS and CDR2 is FNYEAQ. V was shortened by 5 bases and J by 6 bases, with 11 bases between the two germline ends. CDR3 protein: CASSPRAGNEQFF. The CDR3 region has the DNA TGTGCCAGCAGCCCTAGGGCGGGCAATGAGCAGTTCTTC.

J is TRBJ2-7 and V is TRBV19; 8 nucleotides line up with TRBD1. Germline V gene data show CDR1 as LNHDA and CDR2 as SQIVND (reference sequence). The V segment lost 6 bases and the J segment 0 bases; nucleotides outside the gene matches: 7. The CDR3 contains 15 residues. DNA for the CDR3: TGTGCCAGTAGCAAAGGGACAGGAGCCTCCTACGAGCAGTACTTC. Its protein is CASSKGTGASYEQYF.

J is TRBJ2-5 and V is TRBV4-1; D is uncertain. CDR3 length: 12 residues. CDR1 and CDR2 (germline): MGHRA, YSYEKL. V shed 0 bases and J shed 5 bases, with 4 bases lying between them. As DNA, the CDR3 is TGCGCCAGCAGCCAAGAGCGTGAGACCCAGTACTTC. The encoded protein is CASSQERETQYF.

The chain employs TRBV4-1 and TRBJ2-1; D may be TRBD2 (7 bases). Germline V gene data show CDR1 as MGHRA and CDR2 as YSYEKL. This CDR3 comprises 17 residues. V shed 3 bases and J shed 6 bases, with 21 bases lying between them. CDR3 DNA: TGCGCCAGCAGCCACCCCGAGAGGGGGGGCCGATTCAATGAGCAGTTCTTC. Its translation is CASSHPERGGRFNEQFF.

This chain links TRBV18 with TRBJ2-3; 9 bases line up with TRBD2. This CDR3 comprises 15 residues. Germline CDR1 and CDR2: KGHSH and LQKENI. V shed 6 bases, J shed 2 bases, and the junction held 6 bases outside the gene matches. The CDR3 region is CASSPLAGHTDTQYF. The CDR3, as DNA: TGTGCCAGCTCTCCTCTAGCGGGACACACAGATACGCAGTATTTT.

This clone appeared a single time. The chain links TRBV6-6 to TRBJ2-7; TRBD2 is a possible D gene (7 bases). Germline-derived CDR1 and CDR2 are MNHNY and SVGAGI (reference sequence). There are 15 residues in the CDR3. The ends were cut back, 8 bases at V and 4 bases at J, with 21 bases in the middle. The CDR3 protein is CASLGERGGQYEQYF. The CDR3 region has the DNA TGTGCCAGCCTTGGGGAGAGGGGGGGGCAATACGAGCAGTACTTC.

The V call is TRBV7-2, the J call TRBJ2-2, with 7 positions matching TRBD1. V was pared by 5 bases and J by 6 bases, with 9 bases of the junction left unmatched. The CDR3 extends over 15 amino acids. Germline V gene data show CDR1 as SGHTA and CDR2 as FQGNSA. CDR3 loop: CASSLDRVIAGELFF. CDR3 DNA: TGTGCCAGCAGCCTCGACAGGGTTATTGCCGGGGAGCTGTTTTTT. Using reference TRBV7-2 and TRBJ2-2 for the parts outside the CDR3, the full variable domain is GAGVSQSPSNKVTEKGKDVELRCDPISGHTALYWYRQSLGQGLEFLIYFQGNSAPDKSGLPSDRFSAERTGGSVSTLTIQRTQQEDSAVYLCASSLDRVIAGELFFGEGSRLTVL.

V and J are TRBV3-1 (or the pseudogene TRBV3-2) and TRBJ2-5; D perhaps matches TRBD1 (6 bases). This CDR3 has 16 residues. Deletions cut 1 base from V and 4 bases from J, with 16 bases between. Per germline, CDR1 LGHDT and CDR2 YNNKEL (reference sequence). CDR3 region: CASSQAGASVRETQYF. In DNA, the CDR3 is TGTGCCAGCAGCCAAGCAGGGGCCTCGGTTCGAGAGACCCAGTACTTC.

The chain carries TRBV29-1 and TRBJ2-3; D perhaps matches TRBD1 (5 bases). Germline V CDR1 and CDR2: SQVTM, ANQGSEA. V dropped 4 bases and J dropped 2 bases, with 10 bases sitting between them. The CDR3 extends over 13 amino acids. The CDR3 protein is CSVGQGPTDTQYF. The CDR3 DNA reads as TGCAGCGTTGGCCAGGGCCCCACAGATACGCAGTATTTT.